The 15 T cell receptor beta chains given below trace back to one sample, sequenced in a study of long-term antiretroviral therapy in people with HIV. The authors ran the immunoSEQ assay, v3.0, at survey level. Assay used: immunoSEQ multiplex PCR; TCRdb lists only in-frame clones, some missing. The sample lists just under 40,000 clones; less than 90% were seen once. The sample consisted of unsorted PBMCs, taken just before starting antiretroviral therapy. These receptors were obtained from a woman aged 18 to 35 with HIV.

V and J are TRBV7-8 and TRBJ1-1; D gene unclear. V was trimmed by 2 bases and J by 0 bases, leaving 10 bases between them. CDR1 and CDR2 (germline): SGHVS, FQNEAQ. The CDR3 has 15 amino acids. The chain's CDR3 is CASSLYPALNTEAFF. The CDR3 nucleotides are TGTGCCAGCAGCTTATATCCAGCCTTGAACACTGAAGCTTTCTTT.

The rearrangement uses TRBV2 and TRBJ1-3; 9 nucleotides agree with TRBD1. The CDR3 has 13 residues. V was clipped by 7 bases and J by 10 bases; unmatched bases: 8. The germline V gene encodes CDR1 SNHLY and CDR2 FYNNEI. The CDR3 region has the DNA TGTGCCAGCACTTACACAGGGGGCTTGACCATATATTTT. Its translation: CASTYTGGLTIYF.

This clone has only one observation. The rearrangement uses TRBV6-5 and TRBJ2-3, with D maybe TRBD1 (5 bases). Trimming left V 3 bases short and J 6 bases short, with 19 bases between. Per the germline V gene, CDR1 is MNHEY and CDR2 is SVGAGI. This CDR3 contains 16 residues. CDR3 coding DNA: TGTGCCAGCAGTTATCGGACAAACGGTGGGATGGATACGCAGTATTTT. It specifies CASSYRTNGGMDTQYF.

This sequence joins TRBV7-9 and TRBJ2-1, with D unclear. The germline V gene has CDR1 SEHNR and CDR2 FQNEAQ (reference sequence). The V gene lost 3 bases and the J gene lost 0 bases, with 9 bases spanning the gap. The CDR3 has 15 amino acids. The CDR3 DNA is TGTGCCAGCAGCTTTTCAGATAGCTCCTACAATGAGCAGTTCTTC. Its translation is CASSFSDSSYNEQFF.

The rearrangement uses TRBV7-3 and TRBJ2-7, with 13 nucleotides matching TRBD2. The V gene end was trimmed by 4 bases and the J gene end by 4 bases; junction bases not matched to a gene: 13. The germline V gene has CDR1 SGHTA and CDR2 FQGTGA. This CDR3 has 18 residues. CDR3 sequence reads: CASSSCRRTSGRYYEQYF. The CDR3 DNA follows: TGTGCCAGCAGCTCCTGCCGGAGGACTAGCGGGAGATATTACGAGCAGTACTTC.

This sequence joins TRBV9 and TRBJ1-5; D ambiguous. V was pared by 0 bases and J by 0 bases, with 4 bases between. Germline V gene data show CDR1 as SGDLS and CDR2 as YYNGEE. The CDR3 covers 14 residues. The CDR3 spells CASSVGSSNQPQHF. CDR3 DNA: TGTGCCAGCAGCGTAGGCAGTAGCAATCAGCCCCAGCATTTT.

V and J are TRBV5-8 and TRBJ2-3; 9 bases agree with TRBD1. The CDR3 runs to 17 residues. Unmatched junction bases numbered 9, after V lost 4 bases and J lost 0 bases. Looked up from germline, CDR1 is SGHTS and CDR2 is YDEGEE. DNA of the CDR3: TGTGCCAGCAGCCGCGGGACAGGGCTCTCTAGCACAGATACGCAGTATTTT. Protein sequence: CASSRGTGLSSTDTQYF.

J is TRBJ2-3 and V is TRBV7-3, with TRBD2 identical over 10 bases. The CDR3 loop spans 17 amino acids. Germline trimming cut 5 bases from V and 0 bases from J; bases unmatched to any gene: 8. CDR1 and CDR2 (germline): SGHTA, FQGTGA. The CDR3 loop reads CASSLGLATPSTDTQYF. The CDR3 nucleotides read TGTGCCAGCAGCCTGGGACTAGCGACCCCGAGCACAGATACGCAGTATTTT.

The chain is built from TRBV28 and TRBJ2-6; 11 bases line up with TRBD1. Germline V gene sequence: CDR1 MDHEN, CDR2 SYDVKM. The CDR3 runs to 17 residues. The V gene end was trimmed by 5 bases and the J gene end by 3 bases; junction bases not matched to a gene: 6. The CDR3 DNA is TGTGCCAGCAGTGTGGGACAGGGGGAGTTTGGGGCCAACGTCCTGACTTTC. Amino acids: CASSVGQGEFGANVLTF.

The V call is TRBV9, the J call TRBJ2-1, with 14 bases identical to TRBD2. This CDR3 has 16 residues. J gave up 9 bases and V 4 bases, and 9 bases lay outside the gene matches. CDR1 and CDR2 from the germline V gene are SGDLS and YYNGEE. This CDR3 reads CASSSHGTSGSSEQFF. In DNA, the CDR3 is TGTGCCAGCAGCTCACACGGGACTAGCGGGAGTAGTGAGCAGTTCTTC.

The genes are TRBV6-5 and TRBJ1-1; D ambiguous. The V gene lost 8 bases and the J gene lost 1 base, with 8 bases spanning the gap. The CDR3 spans 12 residues. Germline V gene sequence: CDR1 MNHEY, CDR2 SVGAGI. The CDR3 protein is CASENRNTEAFF. CDR3 DNA sequence: TGTGCCAGCGAAAACAGGAACACTGAAGCTTTCTTT.

CDR3 loop: CASSNTGAPSYEQYF. The CDR3 bases are TGTGCCAGCAGTAATACAGGGGCCCCCTCCTACGAGCAGTACTTC. This rearrangement joins TRBV27 to TRBJ2-7; 7 nucleotides match TRBD1. Germline V CDR1 and CDR2: MNHEY, SMNVEV (reference sequence). The V gene end was trimmed by 5 bases and the J gene end by 0 bases; junction bases not matched to a gene: 7. The CDR3 loop spans 15 amino acids.

The chain is built from TRBV4-3 and TRBJ1-4; D may be TRBD1 (5 bases). Trimming stripped 0 bases from V and 5 bases from J, with 22 bases between. This CDR3 is 19 amino acids long. From germline, CDR1 is LGHNA and CDR2 YSLEER. In nucleotides, the CDR3 is TGCGCCAGCAGCCAAGACGCGCTGCGGCGGCAGGGAGGGAATGAAAAACTGTTTTTT. Its protein product is CASSQDALRRQGGNEKLFF.

The V call is TRBV11-2, the J call TRBJ2-7; D possibly corresponds to TRBD2 (5 bases). Trimming left V 6 bases short and J 0 bases short, with 12 bases between. This CDR3 is 14 amino acids long. CDR1 is SGHAT, CDR2 FQNNGV, per germline. In DNA, the CDR3 is TGTGCCAGCAGTATTAGCGTGAGCTCCTACGAGCAGTACTTC. It encodes CASSISVSSYEQYF.

The chain links TRBV9 to TRBJ2-5; tentatively, D is TRBD1 (6 bases). Germline V gives CDR1 SGDLS, CDR2 YYNGEE. The V and J ends lost 4 bases and 2 bases respectively, with 15 bases between them. The CDR3 is 15 amino acids. CDR3 protein: CASSFLGQPQETQYF. As DNA, the CDR3 is TGTGCCAGCAGCTTTTTAGGACAGCCGCAAGAGACCCAGTACTTC.